A selection of T cell receptor beta chains follows, all from one sample in a study of T cell responses to AZD1222 COVID-19 vaccine. The method was immunoSEQ multiplex PCR; TCRdb's version includes in-frame clones alone and lacks a portion of them. The data show around 140,000 clones, around nine tenths seen once. The starting material was peripheral blood, obtained 28 days after the second AZD1222 dose. These receptors were collected from an adult who received the AZD1222 COVID-19 vaccine. CDR3s include the opening cysteine and the closing phenylalanine or tryptophan. The D gene is left open where the match is weak. Not every row has a clone size; where given, it reads once, few, many or a size class.

V gene	J gene	D gene	clone size	CDR3 DNA	CDR3 protein
TRBV7-8	TRBJ2-1	.	.	TGTGCCAGCAGCCGAGGACCGGGACTTATCAATGAGCAGTTCTTC	CASSRGPGLINEQFF
TRBV2	TRBJ2-7	.	.	TGTGCCAGCAGTCGGGACACCGCAGCGGGCTCCTACGAGCAGTACTTC	CASSRDTAAGSYEQYF
TRBV4-1	TRBJ1-1	TRBD1	.	TGCGCCAGCAGCCTGGAATCAGACAGGGGGAACACTGAAGCTTTCTTT	CASSLESDRGNTEAFF
TRBV7-2	TRBJ2-5	TRBD1	few	TGTGCCAGCAGCCCGGGGACAGCTTGGGGAGAAGAGACCCAGTACTTC	CASSPGTAWGEETQYF
TRBV6-2/TRBV6-3	TRBJ1-1	.	.	TGTGCCAGCAGTCTATCGGGGGCGTACACTGAAGCTTTCTTT	CASSLSGAYTEAFF
TRBV4-3	TRBJ1-4	.	.	TGCGCCAGCAGCCACTGGAGTATTAGGGCGCCAACTAATGAAAAACTGTTTTTT	CASSHWSIRAPTNEKLFF
TRBV18	TRBJ2-3	TRBD2	once	TGTGCCAGCTCACCTCGCGGCGACGGGAGGGACACAGATACGCAGTATTTT	CASSPRGDGRDTDTQYF
TRBV7-2	TRBJ2-7	.	.	TGTGCCAGCAGCTGGCAACCGTCTAGCGCGACACTACGAGGGCAGTACTTC	CASSWQPSSATLRGQYF
TRBV4-2	TRBJ2-1	.	few	TGTGCCAGCAGCCAAGAACACGAGGCCTACAATGAGCAGTTCTTC	CASSQEHEAYNEQFF
TRBV28	TRBJ2-1	TRBD2	.	TGTGCCAGCCACCCGGCTAGCGGGAACTCCCCGGGGGCTGAGCAGTTCTTC	CASHPASGNSPGAEQFF
TRBV7-3	TRBJ2-3	TRBD2	.	TGTGCCAGCAGCTTACGGGGGACTAGCGGCACAGATACGCAGTATTTT	CASSLRGTSGTDTQYF
TRBV19	TRBJ2-1	TRBD2	.	TGTGCCAGTAGTTCCCGGAGCGGGAGCTCCCACAATGAGCAGTTCTTC	CASSSRSGSSHNEQFF
TRBV25-1	TRBJ1-2	.	.	TGTGCCAGCACCACCGGGGGAAGGAATGGCTACACCTTC	CASTTGGRNGYTF
TRBV19	TRBJ1-1	.	.	TGTGCCAGTACTCGGGACCCCTCTTTAAACACTGAAGCTTTCTTT	CASTRDPSLNTEAFF
TRBV6-2/TRBV6-3	TRBJ2-2	TRBD2	.	TGTGCCAGCAGTTCGCCCTTGGGGCTAGCGGTTCCCGGGGAGCTGTTTTTT	CASSSPLGLAVPGELFF
TRBV11-3	TRBJ1-3	.	.	TGTGCCAGCAGCTTGTCGGGGGGAAACACCATATATTTT	CASSLSGGNTIYF
TRBV25-1	TRBJ2-1	TRBD1	.	TGTGCCAGCAGTTCCCAGGACAGGCGTCGGGGCAATGAGCAGTTCTTC	CASSSQDRRRGNEQFF
TRBV27	TRBJ2-7	.	.	TGTGCCAGCACCCCCGACCGCAGGGTACCTCCCTACGAGCAGTACTTC	CASTPDRRVPPYEQYF
TRBV10-2	TRBJ1-1	.	.	TGCGCCAGCAGTGATCTCGAAGGCAGTTTTGAAGCTTTCTTT	CASSDLEGSFEAFF
TRBV30	TRBJ1-3	.	.	TGTGCCTGCGGACAGTTTGGAAACACCATATATTTT	CACGQFGNTIYF
TRBV5-1	TRBJ1-1	TRBD1	once	TGCGCCAGCAGCTTGGCCGGACAGGGAAGAGGATTTAACACTGAAGCTTTCTTT	CASSLAGQGRGFNTEAFF
TRBV7-9	TRBJ2-1	TRBD2	once	TGTGCCAGCAGCCAACTAGCGGGAGAGGGAGGGAGCTCCTACAATGAGCAGTTCTTC	CASSQLAGEGGSSYNEQFF
TRBV6-2/TRBV6-3	TRBJ2-3	.	.	TGTGCCAGCAGCCACAGCCCGGAGGATAGCACAGATACGCAGTATTTT	CASSHSPEDSTDTQYF